The clone carrying this TCR beta chain was seen many times. No antigen is known for it. The record originates from a study of human T cells and chemical hapten exposure. Broader study findings: In comparison with controls, expanded TCRs gave rise to a significantly larger number of large CDR3 similarity clusters.

Time point reported: patch test 2, 6 weeks after DPC sensitization. Treatment described: therapeutic diphenylcyclopropenone sensitization with weekly scalp DPC. Every patch test was put on after a blood sample was taken. Germline V gene lookup returns CDR1 ENHRY and CDR2 SYGVKD. V dropped 4 bases and J dropped 0 bases, with 4 bases sitting between them. The CDR3 has 12 residues. MiXCR was run by TCRdb on the RACE reads, yielding one entry per CDR3 protein. The data hold more than 75,000 distinct CDR3 sequences, with approximately 10% observed a single time. This chain uses TRBV10-3 with TRBJ2-7; D call uncertain. The sample consisted of whole blood, taken in connection with sensitization to the hapten diphenylcyclopropenone (DPC). This receptor was taken from a woman in her 30s with alopecia areata. Some clones in this sample may be carry-over from other donors' samples. Here the CDR3 DNA reads TGTGCCATCAGTGCAAACTCCTACGAGCAGTACTTC. Residues: CAISANSYEQYF.